Given below is one TCR beta chain in context. The data are from a study of T cell responses to AZD1222 COVID-19 vaccine. Clones were sequenced by immunoSEQ multiplex PCR, and TCRdb holds only the in-frame ones, with some missing. The sample consists of roughly 120,000 clones, approximately 90% of them appearing once. Deletions cut 1 base from V and 2 bases from J, with 12 bases between. The germline CDR1 and CDR2 sequences are MDHEN and SYDVKM. There are 15 residues in the CDR3. This specimen consisted of peripheral blood, obtained on day 0 of AZD1222 vaccination. The chain recombines TRBV28 with TRBJ2-7; a weak D match, TRBD2 (5 bases). This TCR was recovered from an adult in good health. For the CDR3, the DNA is TGTGCCAGCAGTTTATCCACTAGACCTCCCTACGAGCAGTACTTC. Its protein is CASSLSTRPPYEQYF.